This TCR beta chain was captured in a study of blood T cells in healthy people across ages. A second PCR, run for roughly 7 to 11 cycles, used a sample-barcoded 5' primer plus a J-beta primer mix. TCRdb used MiXCR to reprocess the 5' RACE reads, holding one entry per CDR3 protein. The data contain 1.5 million or so distinct CDR3 sequences, approximately 42% of them seen just once; the ten biggest clones take up roughly 8.2%. V shed 0 bases and J 2 bases; nucleotides not matched to a gene: 10. Germline values: CDR1 DFQATT, CDR2 SNEGSKA (reference sequence). The CDR3 runs 16 residues. Whole-study findings and limits: TCR beta diversity was tightly associated with the proportion of naive T cells.

As to this clonotype: As yet, its antigen is unknown.

This chain uses TRBV20-1 with TRBJ2-7; 7 bases line up with TRBD1. The sequence was obtained from a woman between 18 and 30 years old in good health. The specimen was blood. The CDR3 here is CSARDSRGPTPYEQYF. The CDR3 coding sequence is TGCAGTGCTAGAGATTCGAGGGGGCCGACTCCCTACGAGCAGTACTTC.